These 6 T cell receptor beta chains originate from one sample sequenced in a study of shared T cell receptors in the human thymus. Produced via immunoSEQ multiplex PCR; TCRdb's table is partial and in-frame only. This sample carries roughly 660,000 clones, roughly 90% of them seen once, and the ten largest clones take roughly 0.0097%. This same sample was also part of a study on human thymus T cells.

The specimen was thymocytes. Every receptor here comes from a boy under three years old with a congenital heart defect.

V is TRBV6-5 and J is TRBJ1-5; 8 bases agree with TRBD1. The length of the CDR3 is 15 residues. In germline, CDR1 is MNHEY, CDR2 SVGAGI. The ends lost 5 bases at V and 1 base at J; junction bases unmatched: 4. The CDR3 loop is CASSRTGRSNQPQHF. In nucleotides, the CDR3 is TGTGCCAGCAGTCGGACAGGGCGGAGCAATCAGCCCCAGCATTTT.

The V call is TRBV27, the J call TRBJ2-7; no firm D call. V dropped 3 bases and J dropped 4 bases, with 10 bases sitting between them. The CDR3 extends over 13 amino acids. The germline V gene encodes CDR1 MNHEY and CDR2 SMNVEV (reference sequence). CDR3 loop: CASSLDSGYEQYF. CDR3 nucleotides: TGTGCCAGCAGTTTGGATTCAGGTTACGAGCAGTACTTC.

The rearrangement links TRBV5-1 to TRBJ2-7, with 10 bases lining up with TRBD1. CDR3 length equals 16 residues. Losses at the gene ends were 0 bases for V and 6 bases for J; bases not matched to a gene: 9. Germline values: CDR1 SGHRS, CDR2 YFSETQ. CDR3 DNA: TGCGCCAGCAGCTTGGCCGCCGGGACAGGGGTCTTCGAGCAGTACTTC. Protein sequence: CASSLAAGTGVFEQYF.

The CDR3 is CAISESRTSGPYNEQFF. The CDR3 DNA reads as TGTGCCATCAGTGAGTCCAGGACTAGCGGGCCCTACAATGAGCAGTTCTTC. The gene calls are TRBV10-3 and TRBJ2-1; 11 bases are shared with TRBD2. The CDR3 has 17 amino acids. The V gene end was trimmed by 0 bases and the J gene end by 2 bases; junction bases not matched to a gene: 3. Germline V gene sequence: CDR1 ENHRY, CDR2 SYGVKD.

CDR3 amino acids: CATSSDPRGVLYEQYF. The CDR3 nucleotides read TGTGCCACCAGCAGCGACCCTCGTGGAGTCCTCTACGAGCAGTACTTC. The J gene is TRBJ2-7, the V gene TRBV15, with D unclear. V was pared by 3 bases and J by 3 bases, with 18 bases between. This CDR3 is built from 16 residues. Germline V lookup: CDR1 LNHNV, CDR2 YYDKDF (reference sequence).

V is TRBV6-5 and J is TRBJ2-1, with D possibly being TRBD2 (5 bases). The CDR3 length is 13 residues. V was pared by 2 bases and J by 8 bases, with 10 bases between. Germline V gene sequence: CDR1 MNHEY, CDR2 SVGAGI. CDR3 in amino acids: CASSYDAGHEQFF. DNA for the CDR3: TGTGCCAGCAGTTACGACGCGGGCCATGAGCAGTTCTTC.